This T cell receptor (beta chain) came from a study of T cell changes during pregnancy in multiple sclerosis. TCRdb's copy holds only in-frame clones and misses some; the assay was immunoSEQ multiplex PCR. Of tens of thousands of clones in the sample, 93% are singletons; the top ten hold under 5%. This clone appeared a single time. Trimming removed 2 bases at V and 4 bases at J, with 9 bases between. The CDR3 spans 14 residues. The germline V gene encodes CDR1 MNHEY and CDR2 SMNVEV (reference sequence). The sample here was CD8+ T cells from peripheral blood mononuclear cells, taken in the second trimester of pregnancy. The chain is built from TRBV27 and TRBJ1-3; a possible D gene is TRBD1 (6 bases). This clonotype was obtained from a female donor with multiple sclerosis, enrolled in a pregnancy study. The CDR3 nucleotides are TGTGCCAGCAGTTTAATGAGGGGGGGAAACACCATATATTTT. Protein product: CASSLMRGGNTIYF.